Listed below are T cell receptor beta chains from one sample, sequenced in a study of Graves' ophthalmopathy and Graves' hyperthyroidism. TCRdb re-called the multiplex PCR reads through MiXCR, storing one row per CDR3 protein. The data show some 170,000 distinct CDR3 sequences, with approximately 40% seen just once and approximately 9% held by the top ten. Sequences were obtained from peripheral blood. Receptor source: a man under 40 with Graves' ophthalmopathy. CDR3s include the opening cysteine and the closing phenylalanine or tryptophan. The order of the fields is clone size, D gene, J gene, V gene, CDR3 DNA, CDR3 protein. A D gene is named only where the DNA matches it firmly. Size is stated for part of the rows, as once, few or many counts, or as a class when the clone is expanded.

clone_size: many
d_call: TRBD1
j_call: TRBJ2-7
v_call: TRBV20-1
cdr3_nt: TGCAGTGCTAGAGACCCCGGGACAGGGGTCTCCGAGCAGTACTTC
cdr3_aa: CSARDPGTGVSEQYF

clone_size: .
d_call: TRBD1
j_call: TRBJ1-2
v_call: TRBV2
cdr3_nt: TGTGCCGGGAGACAGGGACTCTATGGCTACACCTTC
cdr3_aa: CAGRQGLYGYTF

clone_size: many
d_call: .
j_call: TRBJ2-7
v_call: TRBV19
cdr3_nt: TGTGCCAGTATGGGCCCCTCCTACGAGCAGTACTTC
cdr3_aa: CASMGPSYEQYF

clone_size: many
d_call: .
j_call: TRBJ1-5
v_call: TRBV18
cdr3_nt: TGTGCCAGCTCACCAGTCACTGGGGTGGCTCAGCCCCAGCATTTT
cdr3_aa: CASSPVTGVAQPQHF

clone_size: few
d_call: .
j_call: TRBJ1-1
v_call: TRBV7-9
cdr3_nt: TGTGCCAGCAGCGCGGGACACGAAGCTTTCTTT
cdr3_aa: CASSAGHEAFF

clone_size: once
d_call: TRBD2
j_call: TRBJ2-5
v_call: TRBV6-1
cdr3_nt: TGTGCCAGCGGGGAAGCGGGAGCTTCCCAAGAGACCCAGTACTTC
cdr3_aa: CASGEAGASQETQYF

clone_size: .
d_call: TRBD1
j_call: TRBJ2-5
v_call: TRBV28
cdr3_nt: TGTGCCAGCAGCTCCCTCGGGACAGGGGGAGAGACCCAGTACTTC
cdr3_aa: CASSSLGTGGETQYF

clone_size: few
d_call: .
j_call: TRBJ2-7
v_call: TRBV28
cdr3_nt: TGTGCCAGCAGTTTACTGGGTGAAGATCCTTACGAGCAGTACTTC
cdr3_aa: CASSLLGEDPYEQYF

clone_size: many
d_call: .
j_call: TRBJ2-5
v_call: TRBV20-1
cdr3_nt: TGCAGTGCTAGTGGTTCGGACCAAGAGACCCAGTACTTC
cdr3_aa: CSASGSDQETQYF

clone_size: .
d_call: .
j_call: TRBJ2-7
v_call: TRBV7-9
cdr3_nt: TGTGCCAGCAGTCCGGGCTCCCCGGGGGAGCAGTACTTC
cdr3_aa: CASSPGSPGEQYF

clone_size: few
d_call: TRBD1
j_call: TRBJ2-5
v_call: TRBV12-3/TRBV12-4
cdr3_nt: TGTGCCAGCAGTCTCAGGACAGGGCGAGAGACCCAGTACTTC
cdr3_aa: CASSLRTGRETQYF

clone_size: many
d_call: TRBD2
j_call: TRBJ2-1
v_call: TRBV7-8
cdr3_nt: TGTGCCAGCAGCCTAATAGCGGGAGACTACAATGAGCAGTTCTTC
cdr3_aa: CASSLIAGDYNEQFF

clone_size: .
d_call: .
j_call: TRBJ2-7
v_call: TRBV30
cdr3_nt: TGTGCCTGGACCCTTGGGGGGCTAGCGGCATCCTACGAGCAGTACTTC
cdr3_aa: CAWTLGGLAASYEQYF

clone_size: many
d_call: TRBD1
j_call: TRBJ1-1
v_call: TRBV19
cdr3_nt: TGTGCCAGTAGTAGCGGACAGGCGCTGGCCACTGAAGCTTTCTTT
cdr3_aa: CASSSGQALATEAFF

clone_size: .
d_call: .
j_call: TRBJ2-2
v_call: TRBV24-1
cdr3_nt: TGTGCCATTTCCCCTGGATGGACCGGGGAGCTGTTTTTT
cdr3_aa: CAISPGWTGELFF

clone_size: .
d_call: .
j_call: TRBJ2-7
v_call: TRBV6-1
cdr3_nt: TGTGCCAGCAGCCGCCGAGATAGCGGCTACGAGCAGTACTTC
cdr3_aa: CASSRRDSGYEQYF